This TCR beta chain is from a study of CD8 T cells in ankylosing spondylitis. V gave up 8 bases and J gave up 2 bases, with 16 bases separating them. Germline CDR1 MNHNY, CDR2 SVGAGI (reference sequence). The CDR3 covers 14 residues. TCRdb re-called the 5' RACE reads through MiXCR, storing one row per CDR3 protein. The data contain 25,000 to 40,000 distinct CDR3 sequences, about 7.2% of them singletons. This clonotype has just a few counts. The sequenced sample was blood, either unsorted or a sorted T cell fraction (not recorded which). The source of this sequence is a male donor with ankylosing spondylitis or in good health (not recorded which). The chain employs TRBV6-6 and TRBJ2-7; a possible D gene is TRBD1 (5 bases). The CDR3 DNA is TGTGCCAGCGCCATTTTCGACAGAGCCTACGAGCAGTACTTC. Protein sequence: CASAIFDRAYEQYF.